These 10 T cell receptor beta chains came from one sample sequenced in a study of cytomegalovirus exposure and HLA in healthy donors (dated by TCRdb to about 2017). The library was made by the immunoSEQ multiplex PCR assay. The multiplex PCR relied on a mix of 60 forward primers for TCR Vbeta segments and 13 reverse primers for TCR Jbeta segments. Not all clones reach the TCRdb copy of this immuneACCESS table, which keeps in-frame sequences only. Checked studies attribute under half of the gap to unresolved V genes and leave the rest unexplained. Within this sample are around 150,000 clones, with about 80% of them counted one time only. In total, the top ten clones hold around 0.97% of the sample. Sequencing used PBMCs. The receptor set was obtained from a woman aged 45-60 years in good health and CMV-seropositive.

The rearrangement links TRBV10-3 to TRBJ2-3; TRBD2 might be the D (6 bases). Germline CDR1 and CDR2: ENHRY and SYGVKD. The CDR3 is made up of 14 amino acids. V lost 2 bases, J lost 6 bases, and 12 bases lay in between. The CDR3 nucleotides are TGTGCCATCAGTGAGAGCGGGCCCTCCGATACGCAGTATTTT. Its translation is CAISESGPSDTQYF.

This clone was counted a single time. The chain has TRBV2 and TRBJ2-5, with 10 nucleotides matching TRBD2. The CDR3 covers 16 residues. Germline V gene sequence: CDR1 SNHLY, CDR2 FYNNEI. Unmatched junction bases numbered 12, after V lost 6 bases and J lost 5 bases. This CDR3 is CASRRASGRALETQYF. The CDR3 DNA reads as TGTGCCAGCAGGCGGGCTAGCGGGAGAGCCCTGGAGACCCAGTACTTC.

The chain employs TRBV4-1 and TRBJ2-2; 7 nucleotides match TRBD2. The CDR3 has 17 amino acids. V shed 0 bases, J shed 4 bases, and the junction held 8 bases outside the gene matches. In germline, CDR1 is MGHRA, CDR2 YSYEKL. The CDR3 region has the DNA TGCGCCAGCAGCCAAGATGGCCTAGCGGACTTCACCGGGGAGCTGTTTTTT. It yields the protein CASSQDGLADFTGELFF.

This clone appeared a few times. This sequence joins TRBV29-1 and TRBJ1-1, with TRBD1 identical over 12 bases. The CDR3 totals 15 residues. Germline loops: CDR1 SQVTM, CDR2 ANQGSEA. V lost 4 bases to trimming and J lost 5 bases; unmatched junction nucleotides: 8. The CDR3 DNA is TGCAGCGTTGGAGGGACAGGGGGCGCGAGGACTGAAGCTTTCTTT. Its protein is CSVGGTGGARTEAFF.

The rearrangement joins TRBV2 to TRBJ1-4; D gene uncertain. The CDR3 totals 12 residues. Germline V gene data show CDR1 as SNHLY and CDR2 as FYNNEI. The V end was cut by 5 bases, the J end by 3 bases, with 4 bases between. CDR3 nucleotide sequence: TGTGCCAGCAGTACTTCTAATGAAAAACTGTTTTTT. This translates into CASSTSNEKLFF.

The V gene is TRBV10-3, the J gene TRBJ2-1; a possible D gene is TRBD2 (5 bases). The germline CDR1 and CDR2 sequences are ENHRY and SYGVKD. The CDR3 is made up of 15 amino acids. Trimming stripped 4 bases from V and 7 bases from J, with 17 bases between. DNA for the CDR3: TGTGCCATCAGTGGGGGTGAAGCTCGGGGAAATGAGCAGTTCTTC. Its protein is CAISGGEARGNEQFF.

The sample holds one count of this clone. The chain joins TRBV28 to TRBJ2-5, with 7 bases aligning to TRBD2. CDR3 length: 14 amino acids. J was trimmed by 5 bases and V by 3 bases; bases with no gene match: 6. CDR1 and CDR2 (germline): MDHEN, SYDVKM. CDR3 sequence (DNA): TGTGCCAGCAGTTTCCAGTGGGGGGGGGAGACCCAGTACTTC. Its protein is CASSFQWGGETQYF.

The chain uses TRBV7-2 and TRBJ2-1; D may be TRBD1 (6 bases). V dropped 3 bases and J dropped 1 base, with 10 bases sitting between them. Looked up from germline, CDR1 is SGHTA and CDR2 is FQGNSA. The CDR3 sequence is 15 residues long. In nucleotides, the CDR3 is TGTGCCAGCAGCTTGAAGCAGGGGTCCTACAATGAGCAGTTCTTC. Translation: CASSLKQGSYNEQFF.

The chain links TRBV6-1 to TRBJ1-2, with 7 bases aligning to TRBD1. CDR3 length: 13 amino acids. After removal of 6 bases from V and 4 bases from J, the junction contained 5 bases not matched to a gene. Germline V lookup: CDR1 MNHNS, CDR2 SASEGT. The DNA of the CDR3 is TGTGCCAGCAGAGGGGGACAGACCTATGGCTACACCTTC. Protein product: CASRGGQTYGYTF.

This clone was seen only a few times. The V and J genes are TRBV10-2 and TRBJ1-1, with D uncertain. Trimming stripped 10 bases from V and 0 bases from J, with 12 bases between. The CDR3 contains 13 residues. Germline V gene lookup returns CDR1 WSHSY and CDR2 SAAADI. The CDR3 region is CATRVDMNTEAFF. The CDR3 DNA follows: TGCGCCACCAGAGTAGACATGAACACTGAAGCTTTCTTT.